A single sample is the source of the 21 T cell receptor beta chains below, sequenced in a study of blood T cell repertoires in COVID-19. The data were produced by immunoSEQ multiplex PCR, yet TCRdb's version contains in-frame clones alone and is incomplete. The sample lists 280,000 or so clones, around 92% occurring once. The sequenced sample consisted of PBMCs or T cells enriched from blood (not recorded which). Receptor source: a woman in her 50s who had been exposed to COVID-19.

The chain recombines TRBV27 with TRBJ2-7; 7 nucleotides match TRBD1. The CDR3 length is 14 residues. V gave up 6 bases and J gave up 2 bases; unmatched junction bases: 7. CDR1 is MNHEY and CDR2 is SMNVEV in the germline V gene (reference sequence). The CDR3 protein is CASSGQDLPYEQYF. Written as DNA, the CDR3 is TGTGCCAGCAGCGGACAGGATCTACCCTACGAGCAGTACTTC.

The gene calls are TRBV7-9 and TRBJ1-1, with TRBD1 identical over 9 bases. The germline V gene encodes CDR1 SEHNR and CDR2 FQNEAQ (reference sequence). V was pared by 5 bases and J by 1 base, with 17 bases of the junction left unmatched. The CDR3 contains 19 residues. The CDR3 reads CASSLTLVHRGPRNTEAFF. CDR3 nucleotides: TGTGCCAGCAGCCTAACCCTCGTCCACAGGGGGCCAAGGAACACTGAAGCTTTCTTT.

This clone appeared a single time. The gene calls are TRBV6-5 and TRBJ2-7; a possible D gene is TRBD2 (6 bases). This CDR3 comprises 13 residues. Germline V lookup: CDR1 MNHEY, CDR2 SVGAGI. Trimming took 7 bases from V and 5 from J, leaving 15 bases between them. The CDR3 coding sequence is TGTGCCAGCACCCCTCGGGGACTGAACGAGCAGTACTTC. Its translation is CASTPRGLNEQYF.

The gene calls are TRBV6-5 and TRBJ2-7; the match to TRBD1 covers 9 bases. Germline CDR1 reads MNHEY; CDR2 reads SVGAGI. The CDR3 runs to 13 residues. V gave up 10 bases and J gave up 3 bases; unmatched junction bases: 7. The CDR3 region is CATQGQGVYEQYF. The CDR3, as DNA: TGTGCCACCCAGGGACAGGGTGTCTACGAGCAGTACTTC.

The CDR3 DNA sequence: TGTGCCAGCAGCGAGGGGAACACTGAAGCTTTCTTT. It yields the protein CASSEGNTEAFF. The chain has TRBV7-9 and TRBJ1-1; D is uncertain. The V and J ends lost 5 bases and 1 base respectively, with 5 bases between them. Germline assignment: CDR1 SEHNR and CDR2 FQNEAQ (reference sequence). The CDR3 contains 12 residues.

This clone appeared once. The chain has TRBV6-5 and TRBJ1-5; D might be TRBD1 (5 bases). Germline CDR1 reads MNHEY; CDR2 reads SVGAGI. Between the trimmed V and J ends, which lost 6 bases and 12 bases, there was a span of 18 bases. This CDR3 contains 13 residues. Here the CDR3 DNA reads TGTGCCAGCAGGGGGACTGAGGGGTCCCGCCAGCATTTT. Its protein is CASRGTEGSRQHF.

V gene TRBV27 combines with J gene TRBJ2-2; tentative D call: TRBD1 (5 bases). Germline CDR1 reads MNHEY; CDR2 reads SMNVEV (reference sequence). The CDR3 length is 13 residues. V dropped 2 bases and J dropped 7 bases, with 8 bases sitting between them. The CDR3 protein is CASSLQGLGELFF. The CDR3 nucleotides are TGTGCCAGCAGTTTACAGGGTCTCGGGGAGCTGTTTTTT.

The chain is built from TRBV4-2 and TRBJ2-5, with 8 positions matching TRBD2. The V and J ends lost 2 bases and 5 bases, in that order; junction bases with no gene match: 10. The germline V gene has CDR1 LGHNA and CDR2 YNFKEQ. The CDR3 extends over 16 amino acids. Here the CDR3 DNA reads TGTGCCAGCAGCCAACGCCGGGGGGGAGGTGAGGAGACCCAGTACTTC. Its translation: CASSQRRGGGEETQYF.

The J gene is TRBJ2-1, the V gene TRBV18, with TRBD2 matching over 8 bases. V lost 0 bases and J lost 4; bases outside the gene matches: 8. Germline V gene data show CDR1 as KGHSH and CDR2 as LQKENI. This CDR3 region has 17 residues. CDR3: CASSPPSSGGSYNEQFF. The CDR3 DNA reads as TGTGCCAGCTCACCACCGTCCAGCGGGGGATCTTACAATGAGCAGTTCTTC.

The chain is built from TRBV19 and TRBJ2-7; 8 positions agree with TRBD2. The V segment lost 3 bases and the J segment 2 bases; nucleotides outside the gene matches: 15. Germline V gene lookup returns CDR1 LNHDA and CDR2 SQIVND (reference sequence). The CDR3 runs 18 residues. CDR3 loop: CASSMIGGGTTDTYEQYF. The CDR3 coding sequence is TGTGCCAGTAGTATGATCGGCGGGGGGACCACCGACACCTACGAGCAGTACTTC.

The CDR3 DNA follows: TGTGCCAGCTCACCCCTTGGGGGGGTAAAAGAGACCCAGTACTTC. It yields the protein CASSPLGGVKETQYF. The rearrangement joins TRBV18 to TRBJ2-5; 7 bases line up with TRBD2. The CDR3 sequence is 15 residues long. Germline loops: CDR1 KGHSH, CDR2 LQKENI. V lost 3 bases, J lost 3 bases, and 7 bases stayed unmatched.

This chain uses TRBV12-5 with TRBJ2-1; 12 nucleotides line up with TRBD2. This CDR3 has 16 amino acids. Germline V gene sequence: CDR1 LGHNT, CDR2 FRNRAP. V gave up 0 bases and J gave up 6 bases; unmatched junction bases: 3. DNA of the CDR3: TGTGCTAGTGGTTTGGTAATGACTAGCGGGGGCAATGAGCAGTTCTTC. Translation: CASGLVMTSGGNEQFF.

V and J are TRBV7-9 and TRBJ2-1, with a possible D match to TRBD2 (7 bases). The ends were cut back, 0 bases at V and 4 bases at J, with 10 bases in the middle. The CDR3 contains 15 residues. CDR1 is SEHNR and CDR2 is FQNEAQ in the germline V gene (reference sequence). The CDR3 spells CASSLAGGRYNEQFF. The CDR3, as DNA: TGTGCCAGCAGCTTAGCGGGGGGGCGGTACAATGAGCAGTTCTTC.

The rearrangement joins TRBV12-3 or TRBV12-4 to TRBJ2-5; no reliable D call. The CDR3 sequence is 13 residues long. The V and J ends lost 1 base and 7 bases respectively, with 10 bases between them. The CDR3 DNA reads TGTGCCAGCAGTTTAGGACCGGGTGGGACCCAGTACTTC. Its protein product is CASSLGPGGTQYF.

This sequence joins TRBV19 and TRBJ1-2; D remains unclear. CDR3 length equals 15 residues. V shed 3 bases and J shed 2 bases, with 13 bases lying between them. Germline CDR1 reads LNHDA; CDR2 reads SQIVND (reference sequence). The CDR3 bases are TGTGCCAGTAGTATGAAACTCGCGGGGAACTATGGCTACACCTTC. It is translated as CASSMKLAGNYGYTF.

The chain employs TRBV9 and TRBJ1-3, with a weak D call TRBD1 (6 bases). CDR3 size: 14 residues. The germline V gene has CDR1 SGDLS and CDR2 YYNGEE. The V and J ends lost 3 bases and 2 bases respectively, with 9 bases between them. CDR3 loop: CASSARQAGNTIYF. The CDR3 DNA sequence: TGTGCCAGCAGCGCTCGACAGGCTGGAAACACCATATATTTT.

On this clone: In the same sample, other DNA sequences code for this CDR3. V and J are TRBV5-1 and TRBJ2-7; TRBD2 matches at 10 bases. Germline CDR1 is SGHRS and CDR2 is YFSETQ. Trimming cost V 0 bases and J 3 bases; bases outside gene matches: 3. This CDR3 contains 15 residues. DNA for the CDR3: TGCGCCAGCAGCTTGGCATTAGCGGGGGGCTACGAGCAGTACTTC. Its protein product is CASSLALAGGYEQYF. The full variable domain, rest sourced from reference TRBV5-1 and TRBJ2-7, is KAGVTQTPRYLIKTRGQQVTLSCSPISGHRSVSWYQQTPGQGLQFLFEYFSETQRNKGNFPGRFSGRQFSNSRSEMNVSTLELGDSALYLCASSLALAGGYEQYFGPGTRLTVT.

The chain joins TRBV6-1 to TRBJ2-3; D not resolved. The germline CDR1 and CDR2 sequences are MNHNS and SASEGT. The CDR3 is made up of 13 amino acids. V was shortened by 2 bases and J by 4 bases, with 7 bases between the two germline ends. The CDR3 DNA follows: TGTGCCAGCAGTGAATTCGTTCCAGATACGCAGTATTTT. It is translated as CASSEFVPDTQYF.

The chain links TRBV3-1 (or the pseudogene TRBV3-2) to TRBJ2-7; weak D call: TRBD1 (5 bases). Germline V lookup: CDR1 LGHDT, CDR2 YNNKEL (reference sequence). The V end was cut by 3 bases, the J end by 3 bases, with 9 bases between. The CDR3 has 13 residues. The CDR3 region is CASSHGAVYEQYF. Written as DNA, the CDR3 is TGTGCCAGCAGCCATGGGGCAGTCTACGAGCAGTACTTC.

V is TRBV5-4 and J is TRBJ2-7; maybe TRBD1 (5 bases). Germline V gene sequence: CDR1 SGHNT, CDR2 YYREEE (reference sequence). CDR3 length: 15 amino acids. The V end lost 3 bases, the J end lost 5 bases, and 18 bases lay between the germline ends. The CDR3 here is CASSSHPIQGDEQYF. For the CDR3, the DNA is TGTGCCAGCAGCTCGCACCCGATCCAGGGCGACGAGCAGTACTTC.

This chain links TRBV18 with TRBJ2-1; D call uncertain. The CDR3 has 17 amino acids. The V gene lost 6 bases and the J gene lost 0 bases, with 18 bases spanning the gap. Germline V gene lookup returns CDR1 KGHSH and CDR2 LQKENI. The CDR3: CASSPSQRRSSYNEQFF. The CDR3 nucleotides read TGTGCCAGCTCTCCAAGCCAGCGAAGGAGCTCCTACAATGAGCAGTTCTTC. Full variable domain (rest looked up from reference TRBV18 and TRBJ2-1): NAGVMQNPRHLVRRRGQEARLRCSPMKGHSHVYWYRQLPEEGLKFMVYLQKENIIDESGMPKERFSAEFPKEGPSILRIQQVVRGDSAAYFCASSPSQRRSSYNEQFFGPGTRLTVL.